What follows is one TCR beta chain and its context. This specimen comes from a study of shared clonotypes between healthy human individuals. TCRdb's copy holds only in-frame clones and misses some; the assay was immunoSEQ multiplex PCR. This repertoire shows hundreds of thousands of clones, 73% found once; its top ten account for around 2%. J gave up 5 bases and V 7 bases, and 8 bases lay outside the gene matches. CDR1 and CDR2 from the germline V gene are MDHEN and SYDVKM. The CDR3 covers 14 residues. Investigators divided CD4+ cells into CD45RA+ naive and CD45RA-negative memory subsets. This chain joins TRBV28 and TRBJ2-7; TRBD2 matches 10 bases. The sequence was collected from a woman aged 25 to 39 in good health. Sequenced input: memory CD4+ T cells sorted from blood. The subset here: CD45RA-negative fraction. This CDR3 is CASKLAGWGNEQYF. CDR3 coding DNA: TGTGCCAGCAAACTAGCGGGGTGGGGGAACGAGCAGTACTTC. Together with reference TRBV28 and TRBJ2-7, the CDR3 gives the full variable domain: DVKVTQSSRYLVKRTGEKVFLECVQDMDHENMFWYRQDPGLGLRLIYFSYDVKMKEKGDIPEGYSVSREKKERFSLILESASTNQTSMYLCASKLAGWGNEQYFGPGTRLTVT.